Listed below are T cell receptor beta chains from one sample, sequenced in a study of EBV T-cell therapy then PD-1 blockade in nasopharyngeal carcinoma. These receptors have no identified antigens. Assay: immunoSEQ multiplex PCR; the TCRdb copy retains only in-frame clones and omits some. This table holds some 14,000 clones, around 84% found once. Sequencing was performed on CD8+ T cells from blood, taken at approximately day 99 from a patient whose treatment included autologous EBV-specific T cells and nivolumab. The origin of the receptors is a man aged 40-50 years with nasopharyngeal carcinoma. Each CDR3 is given with its conserved first and last residue. Each record gives: V gene, D gene, J gene, clone size, CDR3 DNA, CDR3 protein. The D gene is left open where the match is weak. Clone size is stated in some rows and not others, as once, few, many or a class when expanded.

v_call: TRBV5-4; d_call: TRBD1; j_call: TRBJ1-1; clone_size: -; cdr3_nt: TGTGCCAGCAGCTCGGGACAGCTCACTATGAACACTGAAGCTTTCTTT; cdr3_aa: CASSSGQLTMNTEAFF
v_call: TRBV6-4; d_call: -; j_call: TRBJ2-5; clone_size: -; cdr3_nt: TGTGCCACGCCAGAGACCCAGTACTTC; cdr3_aa: CATPETQYF
v_call: TRBV5-1; d_call: -; j_call: TRBJ2-7; clone_size: -; cdr3_nt: TGCGCCAGCAGCCCACAGGGTCTCCTAACTTACGAGCAGTACTTC; cdr3_aa: CASSPQGLLTYEQYF
v_call: TRBV4-2; d_call: TRBD2; j_call: TRBJ2-3; clone_size: -; cdr3_nt: TGTGCCAGCAGCCAAGATGGTCCGGCGGGGGGGCCCACAGATACGCAGTATTTT; cdr3_aa: CASSQDGPAGGPTDTQYF
v_call: TRBV6-4; d_call: TRBD2; j_call: TRBJ2-3; clone_size: -; cdr3_nt: TGTGCCAGCAGTGAGCGGGGGGGCACAGATACGCAGTATTTT; cdr3_aa: CASSERGGTDTQYF
v_call: TRBV9; d_call: -; j_call: TRBJ1-3; clone_size: -; cdr3_nt: TGTGCCAGCAGCGCCCCTGGCTTCTCCGGAGGAAACACCATATATTTT; cdr3_aa: CASSAPGFSGGNTIYF
v_call: TRBV28; d_call: TRBD1; j_call: TRBJ2-7; clone_size: -; cdr3_nt: TGTGCCAGCAGTTTAGGGCAGGGGGCGATCTACGAGCAGTACTTC; cdr3_aa: CASSLGQGAIYEQYF
v_call: TRBV15; d_call: -; j_call: TRBJ2-2; clone_size: -; cdr3_nt: TGTGCCACCAGCAGCGGAGAAAGGAACACCGGGGAGCTGTTTTTT; cdr3_aa: CATSSGERNTGELFF
v_call: TRBV6-1; d_call: TRBD2; j_call: TRBJ2-7; clone_size: -; cdr3_nt: TGTGCCAGCAGTGAAGGGGGGGGACTGTACTCCTACGAGCAGTACTTC; cdr3_aa: CASSEGGGLYSYEQYF
v_call: TRBV30; d_call: -; j_call: TRBJ2-3; clone_size: -; cdr3_nt: TGTGCCTGGAATCGGGGGCCGAGCACAGATACGCAGTATTTT; cdr3_aa: CAWNRGPSTDTQYF
v_call: TRBV6-6; d_call: -; j_call: TRBJ2-2; clone_size: -; cdr3_nt: TGTGCCAGCAGTTACTTGGACAGCACCGGGGAGCTGTTTTTT; cdr3_aa: CASSYLDSTGELFF
v_call: TRBV4-2; d_call: -; j_call: TRBJ2-3; clone_size: -; cdr3_nt: TGTGCCAGCAGCCAAGAATGGGGATTCACAGATACGCAGTATTTT; cdr3_aa: CASSQEWGFTDTQYF
v_call: TRBV4-3; d_call: -; j_call: TRBJ2-1; clone_size: -; cdr3_nt: TGCGCCAGCAGCCAAGATTGGCCGGCAAGCATTGAATCTCCCTACAATGAGCAGTTCTTC; cdr3_aa: CASSQDWPASIESPYNEQFF
v_call: TRBV29-1; d_call: TRBD2; j_call: TRBJ2-3; clone_size: -; cdr3_nt: TGCACCGTAGCGGGGGCAGATACGCAGTATTTT; cdr3_aa: CTVAGADTQYF
v_call: TRBV4-3; d_call: -; j_call: TRBJ1-1; clone_size: -; cdr3_nt: TGCGCCAGCAGCCAAGATTCCGGGCCCGATCCCCTTCTGAACACTGAAGCTTTCTTT; cdr3_aa: CASSQDSGPDPLLNTEAFF
v_call: TRBV4-3; d_call: -; j_call: TRBJ2-7; clone_size: -; cdr3_nt: TGCGCCAGCAGCCAAGGGGGGGGCGACAGGGCATACGAGCAGTACTTC; cdr3_aa: CASSQGGGDRAYEQYF
v_call: TRBV7-9; d_call: TRBD1; j_call: TRBJ1-2; clone_size: -; cdr3_nt: TGTGCCAGCAGCGGCAACAGGGGTGACGATGGCTACACCTTC; cdr3_aa: CASSGNRGDDGYTF
v_call: TRBV4-1; d_call: -; j_call: TRBJ2-7; clone_size: few; cdr3_nt: TGCGCCAGCAGCCAAGAAGAAGGATTTGCCTACGAGCAGTACTTC; cdr3_aa: CASSQEEGFAYEQYF
v_call: TRBV5-1; d_call: TRBD1; j_call: TRBJ1-4; clone_size: -; cdr3_nt: TGCGCCAGCAGTAACAGGGGGGCAAATGAAAAACTGTTTTTT; cdr3_aa: CASSNRGANEKLFF
v_call: TRBV9; d_call: TRBD2; j_call: TRBJ2-2; clone_size: -; cdr3_nt: TGTGCCAGCAGCGTAGTGGCGGGGGGGCCGACCGGGGAGCTGTTTTTT; cdr3_aa: CASSVVAGGPTGELFF
v_call: TRBV5-1; d_call: -; j_call: TRBJ1-6; clone_size: -; cdr3_nt: TGCGCCAGCAGCTTGGCCGAAGGGGGGAAGGGTATAGATTCACCCCTCCACTTT; cdr3_aa: CASSLAEGGKGIDSPLHF
v_call: TRBV7-2; d_call: TRBD1; j_call: TRBJ1-2; clone_size: once; cdr3_nt: TGTGCCAGCTCGGGGTGGGGAACGACAGGGATGAAGTACTATGGCTACACCTTC; cdr3_aa: CASSGWGTTGMKYYGYTF
v_call: TRBV6-5; d_call: -; j_call: TRBJ2-1; clone_size: -; cdr3_nt: TGTGCCAGCAGTTACGGGGGCCCCTACAATGAGCAGTTCTTC; cdr3_aa: CASSYGGPYNEQFF
v_call: TRBV18; d_call: -; j_call: TRBJ1-6; clone_size: -; cdr3_nt: TGTGCCAGCTCACTCCTAGGGCTGAAGAGCTCCTATAATTCACCCCTCCACTTT; cdr3_aa: CASSLLGLKSSYNSPLHF
v_call: TRBV4-2; d_call: -; j_call: TRBJ2-1; clone_size: -; cdr3_nt: TGTGCCAGCAGCCAAAAACGGGGTGGTAGGGATGAGCAGTTCTTC; cdr3_aa: CASSQKRGGRDEQFF
v_call: TRBV23-1; d_call: -; j_call: TRBJ2-3; clone_size: -; cdr3_nt: TGCGCCAGCAGTCAATTGACAGGACAATATTTT; cdr3_aa: CASSQLTGQYF
v_call: TRBV2; d_call: -; j_call: TRBJ1-2; clone_size: -; cdr3_nt: TGTGCCTTACGGGGGGAGGCTGGCTACACCTTC; cdr3_aa: CALRGEAGYTF
v_call: TRBV3-1/TRBV3-2; d_call: -; j_call: TRBJ1-3; clone_size: -; cdr3_nt: TGTGCCAGTAGCTTCTTGCGCCTTGGATTCTCTGGAAACACCATATATTTT; cdr3_aa: CASSFLRLGFSGNTIYF
v_call: TRBV14; d_call: -; j_call: TRBJ2-5; clone_size: -; cdr3_nt: TGTGCCAGCAGCCCCCAAGATGGCACTTGGGGCGGAGAGACCCAGTACTTC; cdr3_aa: CASSPQDGTWGGETQYF
v_call: TRBV6-6; d_call: TRBD2; j_call: TRBJ2-1; clone_size: -; cdr3_nt: TGTGCCAGCAGTTATCTCCTAGCGGGGAACAATGAGCAGTTCTTC; cdr3_aa: CASSYLLAGNNEQFF
v_call: TRBV9; d_call: -; j_call: TRBJ1-3; clone_size: -; cdr3_nt: TGTGCCAGCAGCTCGAGCTCTGGAAACACCATATATTTT; cdr3_aa: CASSSSSGNTIYF
v_call: TRBV6-5; d_call: TRBD2; j_call: TRBJ2-3; clone_size: large; cdr3_nt: TGTGCCACGCGACTTCTAGCGGGGGGCTTAGATACGCAGTATTTT; cdr3_aa: CATRLLAGGLDTQYF
v_call: TRBV3-1/TRBV3-2; d_call: -; j_call: TRBJ1-2; clone_size: -; cdr3_nt: TGTGCCAGCAGCCAAGCGCTGGGGACTAACTATGGCTACACCTTC; cdr3_aa: CASSQALGTNYGYTF
v_call: TRBV4-1; d_call: -; j_call: TRBJ2-7; clone_size: -; cdr3_nt: TGCGCCAGCAGCCAAGGTGAGGACTACGAGCAGTACTTC; cdr3_aa: CASSQGEDYEQYF
v_call: TRBV27; d_call: -; j_call: TRBJ1-1; clone_size: -; cdr3_nt: TGTGCCAGCACGGTGCGGGGGGGGCGGAGGGACACTGAAGCTTTCTTT; cdr3_aa: CASTVRGGRRDTEAFF
v_call: TRBV24-1; d_call: -; j_call: TRBJ2-2; clone_size: -; cdr3_nt: TGTGCCACCAGTCGTGCTAGTGAGGCCGGGGAGCTGTTTTTT; cdr3_aa: CATSRASEAGELFF
v_call: TRBV7-9; d_call: -; j_call: TRBJ1-3; clone_size: -; cdr3_nt: TGTGCCAGCAGCTTAGGCCCCCAAGCCTCTGGAAACACCATATATTTT; cdr3_aa: CASSLGPQASGNTIYF
v_call: TRBV20-1; d_call: -; j_call: TRBJ2-1; clone_size: -; cdr3_nt: TGCAGTGCCAGCTGGGGGCAGGGTCAGTTCTTC; cdr3_aa: CSASWGQGQFF